The clone carrying this TCR beta chain has just a few counts. Since a much larger clone is just one base distant, this may be a read error. Additional DNA sequences in this sample encode the identical CDR3. As handled by the study authors: Differences in CDR3 between clinicopathological groups were drawn on to build a classifier intended to discriminate distant-metastatic papillary thyroid cancer patients. TCRdb re-called the PCR reads through MiXCR. The V and J calls and clone size come from TCRdb's table, not from the authors' own analysis. The sample consists of roughly 27,000 clones, 13% of them appearing once. V lost 6 bases and J lost 4; bases outside the gene matches: 5. This CDR3 comprises 13 residues. Germline-derived CDR1 and CDR2 are KGHSH and LQKENI. The sample originates from a study of metastatic and nonmetastatic thyroid tumors. Study-wide background: The study looked at repertoires side by side in blood and in tumor or nodule tissue from malignant and benign thyroid patients.

Each patient went into thyroid surgery without having received any treatment. What was sequenced was blood. The chain couples TRBV18 to TRBJ1-1, with 7 bases that match TRBD1. This sequence was found in a female donor with papillary thyroid cancer or a benign thyroid nodule (not recorded which). Some clones in this sample may be carry-over from other donors' samples. CDR3 in amino acids: CASSPQGGTEAFF. The CDR3 nucleotides are TGTGCCAGCTCCCCCCAGGGGGGCACTGAAGCTTTCTTT.